These 25 T cell receptor beta chains were sequenced from one sample in a study of blood T cell repertoires in COVID-19. Method: immunoSEQ multiplex PCR; TCRdb's copy keeps in-frame clones and lacks some. This table has about 120,000 clones, roughly four fifths appearing once. The sample consisted of peripheral blood. The receptors derive from a human donor in a cohort sampled during active COVID-19.

J is TRBJ2-7 and V is TRBV3-1 (or the pseudogene TRBV3-2), with a weak D call TRBD1 (6 bases). Germline V gene data show CDR1 as LGHDT and CDR2 as YNNKEL (reference sequence). Trimming stripped 1 base from V and 0 bases from J, with 13 bases between. The CDR3 totals 16 residues. The CDR3 sequence is CASSQAERTVSYEQYF. In DNA form, the CDR3 reads TGTGCCAGCAGCCAAGCCGAACGGACAGTCTCCTACGAGCAGTACTTC.

J is TRBJ1-4 and V is TRBV29-1, with 8 bases lining up with TRBD1. The length of the CDR3 is 14 residues. The V and J ends lost 3 bases and 1 base, in that order; junction bases with no gene match: 1. Germline V gives CDR1 SQVTM, CDR2 ANQGSEA. As DNA, the CDR3 is TGCAGCGTTGAGGGGACAGGAACTAATGAAAAACTGTTTTTT. This sequence encodes CSVEGTGTNEKLFF.

This clone appeared a few times. The chain combines TRBV10-3 with TRBJ2-7; possible D gene TRBD2, 5 bases. Germline loops: CDR1 ENHRY, CDR2 SYGVKD. This CDR3 is 13 amino acids long. With 3 bases removed from V and 5 bases from J, the gap between germline ends came to 11 bases. CDR3 coding DNA: TGTGCCATCAGTGACGGACCCGGGGACGAGCAGTACTTC. It yields the protein CAISDGPGDEQYF.

The chain's CDR3 is CASSLYGRGPTGELFF. As DNA, the CDR3 is TGTGCCAGCAGTTTATACGGGAGGGGACCAACTGGGGAGCTGTTTTTT. This chain links TRBV28 with TRBJ2-2; 8 nucleotides match TRBD2. The CDR3 runs 16 residues. Germline CDR1 is MDHEN and CDR2 is SYDVKM. J was trimmed by 8 bases and V by 1 base; bases with no gene match: 9.

The table lists this clone with a count of one. Additional DNA sequences in this sample encode the identical CDR3. This chain uses TRBV5-1 with TRBJ2-2, with 8 bases matching TRBD2. This CDR3 comprises 16 residues. CDR1 is SGHRS, CDR2 YFSETQ, per germline. The trim removed 4 bases at V and 1 base at J, leaving 6 bases unmatched. CDR3: CASSEIAGGNTGELFF. The CDR3 coding sequence is TGCGCCAGCAGCGAAATCGCGGGGGGGAACACCGGGGAGCTGTTTTTT.

The count of this clone is one. For the CDR3, the DNA is TGTGCTAGTGGCACGGGACAGCCCACCGGGGAGCTGTTTTTT. It encodes CASGTGQPTGELFF. This chain links TRBV12-5 with TRBJ2-2; 7 bases align to TRBD1. The trim removed 6 bases at V and 4 bases at J, leaving 5 bases unmatched. CDR1 LGHNT and CDR2 FRNRAP come from the germline V gene. This CDR3 region has 14 residues.

This chain connects TRBV5-1 to TRBJ2-1; possibly TRBD1 for D (6 bases). Germline V gene sequence: CDR1 SGHRS, CDR2 YFSETQ. The V gene lost 2 bases and the J gene lost 0 bases, with 12 bases spanning the gap. The length of the CDR3 is 16 residues. The CDR3 DNA reads as TGCGCCAGCAGCTTAGCCGGGACAAACTCCTACAATGAGCAGTTCTTC. Its translation is CASSLAGTNSYNEQFF. Variable domain in full (rest from reference TRBV5-1 and TRBJ2-1): KAGVTQTPRYLIKTRGQQVTLSCSPISGHRSVSWYQQTPGQGLQFLFEYFSETQRNKGNFPGRFSGRQFSNSRSEMNVSTLELGDSALYLCASSLAGTNSYNEQFFGPGTRLTVL.

This clone was recorded only once. The germline gene is not matched at one end of the junction; a read error may be the cause. The chain couples TRBV18 to TRBJ2-3; TRBD1 is a possible D gene (6 bases). Germline V gives CDR1 KGHSH, CDR2 LQKENI. The CDR3 loop spans 18 amino acids. This CDR3 is CASSSPHAPDRSTDTQYF. The CDR3 region has the DNA TGTGCCAGCTCATCACCCCATGCCCCGGACAGAAGCACAGATACGCAGTATTTT.

The J gene is TRBJ2-5, the V gene TRBV7-9; no clear D gene. V was trimmed by 4 bases and J by 2 bases, leaving 8 bases between them. The CDR3 has 13 residues. CDR1 and CDR2 (germline): SEHNR, FQNEAQ (reference sequence). CDR3 nucleotide sequence: TGTGCCAGCAGCTCAGTATTACAAGAGACCCAGTACTTC. Amino acid sequence: CASSSVLQETQYF.

The chain carries TRBV25-1 and TRBJ2-1; TRBD1 agrees at 11 bases. This CDR3 contains 14 residues. Germline V CDR1 and CDR2: MGHDK, SYGVNS. V lost 7 bases and J lost 7; bases outside the gene matches: 6. The CDR3 DNA is TGTGCCAGCACACGGACAGGGGGCGCGAATGAGCAGTTCTTC. Encoded protein: CASTRTGGANEQFF.

This clone has a single count. V is TRBV5-1 and J is TRBJ2-2; a weak D match, TRBD1 (6 bases). Germline V gene sequence: CDR1 SGHRS, CDR2 YFSETQ. Trimming cost V 5 bases and J 6 bases, with 23 bases left between them. This CDR3 has 17 residues. Written as DNA, the CDR3 is TGCGCCAGCAGTTCCCAGGGGCCCTCCCGGTTGCCCGGGGAGCTGTTTTTT. Its protein is CASSSQGPSRLPGELFF.

This chain links TRBV3-1 (or the pseudogene TRBV3-2) with TRBJ1-6; TRBD1 is a possible D gene (6 bases). This CDR3 has 14 residues. Trimming left V 8 bases short and J 7 bases short, with 15 bases between. Germline V gives CDR1 LGHDT, CDR2 YNNKEL (reference sequence). The CDR3 reads CASQEGGLNSPLHF. As DNA, the CDR3 is TGTGCCAGCCAGGAAGGGGGATTAAATTCACCCCTCCACTTT.

The rearrangement joins TRBV5-6 to TRBJ2-7; 12 nucleotides agree with TRBD2. Unmatched junction bases numbered 3, after V lost 3 bases and J lost 2 bases. The CDR3 loop spans 15 amino acids. Germline-derived CDR1 and CDR2 are SGHDT and YYEEEE. CDR3 region: CASSSSGGAPYEQYF. As DNA, the CDR3 is TGTGCCAGCAGCTCTAGCGGGGGGGCCCCCTACGAGCAGTACTTC.

This clone was picked up a small number of times. This CDR3 is CASSLAGERSGYTF. The CDR3 bases are TGCGCCAGCAGCTTGGCAGGGGAACGCTCTGGCTACACCTTC. The chain joins TRBV5-1 to TRBJ1-2, with D possibly being TRBD1 (6 bases). This CDR3 is built from 14 residues. Trimming left V 0 bases short and J 7 bases short, with 13 bases between. CDR1 and CDR2 from the germline V gene are SGHRS and YFSETQ.

The sample holds a few counts of this clone. The chain employs TRBV10-2 and TRBJ1-5; D might be TRBD1 (5 bases). The CDR3 has 14 residues. CDR1 is WSHSY, CDR2 SAAADI, per germline. The V and J ends lost 1 base and 6 bases respectively, with 10 bases between them. CDR3 bases: TGCGCCAGCAGTGAGTTGGGGGGTCTTCAGCCCCAGCATTTT. This translates into CASSELGGLQPQHF.

The V call is TRBV15, the J call TRBJ1-1; D is perhaps TRBD1 (5 bases). Germline-derived CDR1 and CDR2 are LNHNV and YYDKDF (reference sequence). CDR3 size: 14 residues. The ends were cut back, 7 bases at V and 2 bases at J, with 14 bases in the middle. In nucleotides, the CDR3 is TGTGCCACCACCGCCAACACAGGAAACACTGAAGCTTTCTTT. Its translation: CATTANTGNTEAFF.

CDR3 nucleotides: TGTGCCAGCAGCTTAGTAGGCGGAAACAATGAGCAGTTCTTC. Translation: CASSLVGGNNEQFF. The chain combines TRBV11-2 with TRBJ2-1; D call uncertain. The CDR3 extends over 14 amino acids. The V gene lost 1 base and the J gene lost 5 bases, with 9 bases spanning the gap. The germline CDR1 and CDR2 sequences are SGHAT and FQNNGV.

The V gene is TRBV19, the J gene TRBJ1-5; 10 bases match TRBD1. This CDR3 region has 17 residues. Germline-derived CDR1 and CDR2 are LNHDA and SQIVND (reference sequence). The V gene end was trimmed by 6 bases and the J gene end by 6 bases; junction bases not matched to a gene: 14. The DNA for the CDR3 is TGTGCCAGTAGCCGGCGATTAGGGACAGGGGTCTCTCAGCCCCAGCATTTT. It specifies CASSRRLGTGVSQPQHF. The full variable domain, completed using reference TRBV19 and TRBJ1-5, is DGGITQSPKYLFRKEGQNVTLSCEQNLNHDAMYWYRQDPGQGLRLIYYSQIVNDFQKGDIAEGYSVSREKKESFPLTVTSAQKNPTAFYLCASSRRLGTGVSQPQHFGDGTRLSIL.

V usage is TRBV19 and J usage is TRBJ1-6; no definite D call. The V gene lost 8 bases and the J gene lost 5 bases, with 10 bases spanning the gap. The length of the CDR3 is 13 residues. The germline CDR1 and CDR2 sequences are LNHDA and SQIVND (reference sequence). CDR3 amino acids: CASGLVDNSPLHF. The CDR3 bases are TGTGCCAGTGGACTGGTGGATAATTCACCCCTCCACTTT.

The chain carries TRBV3-1 (or the pseudogene TRBV3-2) and TRBJ2-5; 9 bases are shared with TRBD2. The CDR3 is 17 amino acids. In germline, CDR1 is LGHDT, CDR2 YNNKEL (reference sequence). The junction had 13 bases not matched to a gene; V was cut back by 1 base and J by 7 bases. CDR3 DNA: TGTGCCAGCAGCCAAGTGGTTGCGGGGGGGCCTGAAGTGACCCAGTACTTC. It is translated as CASSQVVAGGPEVTQYF.

This clone was found once. This chain links TRBV24-1 with TRBJ2-5; TRBD2 aligns across 10 bases. Germline V CDR1 and CDR2: KGHDR, SFDVKD. The CDR3 is 19 amino acids. V dropped 5 bases and J dropped 1; count of bases not matched to a gene: 15. The CDR3 sequence: CATSVPTGTSGATQETQYF. DNA for the CDR3: TGTGCCACCAGTGTCCCGACAGGTACTAGCGGGGCGACCCAAGAGACCCAGTACTTC.

V usage is TRBV3-1 (or the pseudogene TRBV3-2) and J usage is TRBJ1-2; possibly TRBD1 for D (5 bases). V was cut by 0 bases and J by 5 bases, with 10 bases left in between. Germline CDR1 reads LGHDT; CDR2 reads YNNKEL (reference sequence). This CDR3 comprises 14 residues. CDR3 DNA: TGTGCCAGCAGCCAAGAGTCAGGGTTATATGGCTACACCTTC. It translates to CASSQESGLYGYTF.

A single count supports this clone. The chain employs TRBV7-2 and TRBJ1-2, with 9 bases aligning to TRBD1. Germline trimming cut 5 bases from V and 4 bases from J; bases unmatched to any gene: 5. This CDR3 is built from 14 residues. Germline CDR1 reads SGHTA; CDR2 reads FQGNSA. The CDR3 bases are TGTGCCAGCAGCCCACAGGGGGCCGGCTATGGCTACACCTTC. Translated: CASSPQGAGYGYTF.

The chain joins TRBV28 to TRBJ2-1; 11 bases match TRBD2. The trim removed 2 bases at V and 8 bases at J, leaving 5 bases unmatched. This CDR3 is built from 15 residues. The germline CDR1 and CDR2 sequences are MDHEN and SYDVKM. CDR3 nucleotides: TGTGCCAGCAGTTTACTAGCGGGGGGTGGCGATGAGCAGTTCTTC. Translated, it gives CASSLLAGGGDEQFF.

This clone was found a few times. V usage is TRBV7-9 and J usage is TRBJ1-2; 12 nucleotides line up with TRBD1. The V segment lost 1 base and the J segment 8 bases; nucleotides outside the gene matches: 8. CDR3 size: 16 residues. From germline, CDR1 is SEHNR and CDR2 FQNEAQ (reference sequence). The CDR3 sequence is CASSLDSGQGAGGYTF. As DNA, the CDR3 is TGTGCCAGCAGCTTAGATTCGGGACAGGGGGCAGGAGGCTACACCTTC. Full variable domain (missing parts from reference TRBV7-9 and TRBJ1-2): DTGVSQNPRHKITKRGQNVTFRCDPISEHNRLYWYRQTLGQGPEFLTYFQNEAQLEKSRLLSDRFSAERPKGSFSTLEIQRTEQGDSAMYLCASSLDSGQGAGGYTFGSGTRLTVV.